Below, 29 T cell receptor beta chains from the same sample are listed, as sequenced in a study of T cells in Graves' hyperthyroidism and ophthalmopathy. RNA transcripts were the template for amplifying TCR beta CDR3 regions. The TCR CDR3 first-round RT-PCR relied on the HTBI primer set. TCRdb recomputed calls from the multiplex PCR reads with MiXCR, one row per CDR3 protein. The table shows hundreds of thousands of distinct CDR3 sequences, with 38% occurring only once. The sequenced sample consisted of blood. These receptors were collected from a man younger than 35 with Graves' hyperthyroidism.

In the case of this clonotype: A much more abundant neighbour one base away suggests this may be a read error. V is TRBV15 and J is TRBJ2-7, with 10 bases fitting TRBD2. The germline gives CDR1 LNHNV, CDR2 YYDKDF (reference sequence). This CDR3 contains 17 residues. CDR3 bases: TGTGCCACCAGCGCCCCGGAGCGGGAGGGCCTTATAGGCGAGCAGCACTTC. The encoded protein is CATSAPEREGLIGEQHF. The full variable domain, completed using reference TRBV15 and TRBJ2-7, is DAMVIQNPRYQVTQFGKPVTLSCSQTLNHNVMYWYQQKSSQAPKLLFHYYDKDFNNEADTPDNFQSRRPNTSFCFLDIRSPGLGDTAMYLCATSAPEREGLIGEQHFGPGTRLTVT.

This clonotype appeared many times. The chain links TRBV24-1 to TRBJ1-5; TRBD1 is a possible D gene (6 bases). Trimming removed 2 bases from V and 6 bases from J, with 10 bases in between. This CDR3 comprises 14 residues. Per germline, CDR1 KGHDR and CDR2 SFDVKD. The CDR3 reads CATSDSRGSQPQHF. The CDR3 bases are TGTGCCACCAGTGATTCCAGGGGCAGTCAGCCCCAGCATTTT.

CDR3 protein: CASSSGTGLDYGYTF. The CDR3 DNA is TGTGCCAGCAGTTCAGGGACAGGGCTTGACTATGGCTACACCTTC. This chain uses TRBV11-2 with TRBJ1-2, with 9 nucleotides matching TRBD1. The germline gives CDR1 SGHAT, CDR2 FQNNGV. The V and J ends lost 6 bases and 3 bases, in that order; junction bases with no gene match: 8. The CDR3 extends over 15 amino acids.

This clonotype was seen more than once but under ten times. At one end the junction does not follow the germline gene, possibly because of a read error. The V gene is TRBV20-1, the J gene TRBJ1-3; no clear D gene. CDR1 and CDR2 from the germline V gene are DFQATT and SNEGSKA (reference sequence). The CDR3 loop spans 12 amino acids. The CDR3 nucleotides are TGCAGTGCCCTTGGCTCTGGAAGCACCATATATTTT. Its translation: CSALGSGSTIYF.

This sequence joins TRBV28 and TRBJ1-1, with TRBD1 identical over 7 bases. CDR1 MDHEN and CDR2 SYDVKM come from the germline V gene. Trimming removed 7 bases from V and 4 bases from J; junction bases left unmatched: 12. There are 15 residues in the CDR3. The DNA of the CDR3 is TGTGCCAGCATCGGCACGCCAGGGGGGGTCACTGAAGCTTTCTTT. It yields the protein CASIGTPGGVTEAFF.

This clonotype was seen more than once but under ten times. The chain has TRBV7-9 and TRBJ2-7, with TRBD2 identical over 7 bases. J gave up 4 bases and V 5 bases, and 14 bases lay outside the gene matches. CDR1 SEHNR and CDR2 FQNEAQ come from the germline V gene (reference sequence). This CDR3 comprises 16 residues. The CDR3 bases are TGTGCCAGCAGCCTTGGCGAGGGAGGGACTTTTTACGAGCAGTACTTC. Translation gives CASSLGEGGTFYEQYF.

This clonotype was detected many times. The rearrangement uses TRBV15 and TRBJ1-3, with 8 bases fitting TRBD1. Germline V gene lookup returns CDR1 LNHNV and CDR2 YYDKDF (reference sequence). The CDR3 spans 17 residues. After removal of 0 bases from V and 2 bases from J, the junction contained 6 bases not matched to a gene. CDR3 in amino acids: CATSRDPRTGTGNTIYF. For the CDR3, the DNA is TGTGCCACCAGCAGAGATCCCCGGACAGGGACTGGAAACACCATATATTTT.

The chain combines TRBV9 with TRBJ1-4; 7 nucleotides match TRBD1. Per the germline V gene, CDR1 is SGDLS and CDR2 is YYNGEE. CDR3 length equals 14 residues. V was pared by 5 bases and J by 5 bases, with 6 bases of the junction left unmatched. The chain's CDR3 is CASRAGQPNEKLFF. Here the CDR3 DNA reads TGTGCCAGCAGAGCGGGACAGCCCAATGAAAAACTGTTTTTT.

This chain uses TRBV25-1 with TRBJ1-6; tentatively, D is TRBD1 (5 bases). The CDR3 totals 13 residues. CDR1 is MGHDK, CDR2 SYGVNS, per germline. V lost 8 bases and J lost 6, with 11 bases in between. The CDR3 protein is CASLGGSNSPLHF. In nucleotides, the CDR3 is TGTGCCAGCTTGGGGGGTTCTAATTCACCCCTCCACTTT.

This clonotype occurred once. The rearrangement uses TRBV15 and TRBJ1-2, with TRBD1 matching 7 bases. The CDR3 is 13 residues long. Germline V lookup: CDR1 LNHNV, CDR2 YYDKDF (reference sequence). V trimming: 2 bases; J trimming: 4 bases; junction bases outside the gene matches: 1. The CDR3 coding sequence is TGTGCCACCAGCAGAACAGGGGTCTATGGCTACACCTTC. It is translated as CATSRTGVYGYTF.

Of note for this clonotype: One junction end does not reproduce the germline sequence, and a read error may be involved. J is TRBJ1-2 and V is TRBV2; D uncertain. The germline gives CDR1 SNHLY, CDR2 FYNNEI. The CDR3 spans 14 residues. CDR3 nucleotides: TGTGCCATCAGTGACCCGGGCTTTGACTATGGCTACACCTTC. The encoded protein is CAISDPGFDYGYTF. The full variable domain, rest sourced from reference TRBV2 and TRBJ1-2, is EPEVTQTPSHQVTQMGQEVILRCVPISNHLYFYWYRQILGQKVEFLVSFYNNEISEKSEIFDDQFSVERPDGSNFTLKIRSTKLEDSAMYFCAISDPGFDYGYTFGSGTRLTVV.

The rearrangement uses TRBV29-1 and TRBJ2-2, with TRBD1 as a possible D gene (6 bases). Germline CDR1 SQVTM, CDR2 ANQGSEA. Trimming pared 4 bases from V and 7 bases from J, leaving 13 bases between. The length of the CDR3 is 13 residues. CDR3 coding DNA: TGCAGCGTTGCCGGGACATACATCGGGGAGCTGTTTTTT. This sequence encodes CSVAGTYIGELFF.

CDR3 amino acids: CASSPLAPTGGYTF. The CDR3 DNA reads as TGTGCCAGCTCACCCCTGGCTCCGACGGGAGGCTACACCTTC. The V gene is TRBV18, the J gene TRBJ1-2; D ambiguous. Trimming shortened V by 3 bases and J by 8 bases, and 16 bases separated the two germline ends. This CDR3 has 14 amino acids. Germline CDR1 is KGHSH and CDR2 is LQKENI.

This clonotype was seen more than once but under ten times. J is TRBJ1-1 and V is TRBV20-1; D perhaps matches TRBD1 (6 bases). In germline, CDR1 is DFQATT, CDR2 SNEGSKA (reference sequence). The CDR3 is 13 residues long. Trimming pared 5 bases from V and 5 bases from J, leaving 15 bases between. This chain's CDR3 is CSAPGDTRTEAFF. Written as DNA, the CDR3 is TGCAGTGCTCCTGGGGACACAAGAACTGAAGCTTTCTTT.

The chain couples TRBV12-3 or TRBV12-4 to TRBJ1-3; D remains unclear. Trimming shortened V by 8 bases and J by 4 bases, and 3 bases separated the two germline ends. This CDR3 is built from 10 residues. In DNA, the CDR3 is TGTGCCAGCTTGGGAAACACCATATATTTT. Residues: CASLGNTIYF.

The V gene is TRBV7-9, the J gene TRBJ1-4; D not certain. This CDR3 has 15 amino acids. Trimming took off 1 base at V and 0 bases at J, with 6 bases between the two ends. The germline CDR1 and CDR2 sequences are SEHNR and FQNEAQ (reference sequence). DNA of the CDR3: TGTGCCAGCAGCTTAGAAGAGTCAACTAATGAAAAACTGTTTTTT. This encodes CASSLEESTNEKLFF.

CDR3 region: CASSLGGLLDPFEQYF. In DNA, the CDR3 is TGTGCCAGCAGCTTAGGTGGCCTACTCGATCCCTTCGAGCAGTACTTC. V and J are TRBV7-9 and TRBJ2-7; D remains unclear. CDR3 length equals 16 residues. Trimming left V 1 base short and J 6 bases short, with 19 bases between. CDR1 is SEHNR and CDR2 is FQNEAQ in the germline V gene (reference sequence). The variable domain in full, completed from reference TRBV7-9 and TRBJ2-7, reads DTGVSQNPRHKITKRGQNVTFRCDPISEHNRLYWYRQTLGQGPEFLTYFQNEAQLEKSRLLSDRFSAERPKGSFSTLEIQRTEQGDSAMYLCASSLGGLLDPFEQYFGPGTRLTVT.

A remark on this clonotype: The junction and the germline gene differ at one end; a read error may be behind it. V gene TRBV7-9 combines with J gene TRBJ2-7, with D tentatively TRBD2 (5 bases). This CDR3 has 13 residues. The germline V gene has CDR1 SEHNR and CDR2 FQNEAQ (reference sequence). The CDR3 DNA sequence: TGTGCCAGCAGCTTAGTGGGGATCGGGGAGCTGTACTTC. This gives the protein CASSLVGIGELYF.

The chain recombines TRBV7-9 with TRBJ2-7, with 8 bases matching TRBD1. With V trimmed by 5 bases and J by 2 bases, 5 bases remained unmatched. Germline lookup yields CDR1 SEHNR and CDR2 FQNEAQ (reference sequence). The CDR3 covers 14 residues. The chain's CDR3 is CASSAIRGPYEQYF. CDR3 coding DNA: TGTGCCAGCAGCGCAATCAGGGGGCCCTACGAGCAGTACTTC. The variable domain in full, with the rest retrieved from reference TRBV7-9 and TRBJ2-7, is DTGVSQNPRHKITKRGQNVTFRCDPISEHNRLYWYRQTLGQGPEFLTYFQNEAQLEKSRLLSDRFSAERPKGSFSTLEIQRTEQGDSAMYLCASSAIRGPYEQYFGPGTRLTVT.

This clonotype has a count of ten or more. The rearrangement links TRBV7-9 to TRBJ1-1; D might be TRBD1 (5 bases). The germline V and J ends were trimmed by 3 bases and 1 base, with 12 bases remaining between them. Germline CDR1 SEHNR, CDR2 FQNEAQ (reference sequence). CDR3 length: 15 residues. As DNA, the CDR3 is TGTGCCAGCAGCTTCCAAGGACATCCGAACACTGAAGCTTTCTTT. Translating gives CASSFQGHPNTEAFF.

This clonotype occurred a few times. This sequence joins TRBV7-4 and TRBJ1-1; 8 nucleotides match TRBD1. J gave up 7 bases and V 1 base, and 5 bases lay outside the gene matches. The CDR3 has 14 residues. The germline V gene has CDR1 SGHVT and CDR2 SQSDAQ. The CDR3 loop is CASSLGQGIGEAFF. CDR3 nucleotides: TGTGCCAGCAGCTTAGGACAGGGGATCGGTGAAGCTTTCTTT.

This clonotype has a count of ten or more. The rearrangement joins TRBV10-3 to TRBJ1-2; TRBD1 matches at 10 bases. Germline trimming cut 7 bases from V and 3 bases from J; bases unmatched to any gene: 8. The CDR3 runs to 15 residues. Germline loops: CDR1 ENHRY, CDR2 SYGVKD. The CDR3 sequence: CAIMSGTGVDYGYTF. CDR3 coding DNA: TGTGCCATCATGTCCGGGACAGGGGTTGACTATGGCTACACCTTC.

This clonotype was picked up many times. The CDR3 DNA follows: TGCGCCAGCAGTGAGGGGGCGAAGAATTCACCCCTCCACTTT. Protein sequence: CASSEGAKNSPLHF. This chain uses TRBV10-1 with TRBJ1-6; D may be TRBD1 (5 bases). The CDR3 extends over 14 amino acids. CDR1 is WNHNN and CDR2 is SYGVQD in the germline V gene (reference sequence). V gave up 2 bases and J gave up 7 bases, with 9 bases separating them.

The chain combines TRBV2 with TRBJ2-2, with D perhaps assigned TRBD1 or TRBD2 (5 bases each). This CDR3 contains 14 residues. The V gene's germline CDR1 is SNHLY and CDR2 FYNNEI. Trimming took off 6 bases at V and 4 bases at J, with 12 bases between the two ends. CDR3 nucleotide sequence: TGTGCCAGCAGGCTGGGGGATGCCACCGGGGAGCTGTTTTTT. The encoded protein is CASRLGDATGELFF.

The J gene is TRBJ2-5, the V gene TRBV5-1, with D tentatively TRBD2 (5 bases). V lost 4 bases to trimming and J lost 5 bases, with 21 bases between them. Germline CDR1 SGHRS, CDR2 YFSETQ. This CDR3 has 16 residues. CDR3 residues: CASSAPDGPSRETQYF. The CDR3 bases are TGCGCCAGCAGCGCACCCGATGGGCCTAGCAGGGAGACCCAGTACTTC.

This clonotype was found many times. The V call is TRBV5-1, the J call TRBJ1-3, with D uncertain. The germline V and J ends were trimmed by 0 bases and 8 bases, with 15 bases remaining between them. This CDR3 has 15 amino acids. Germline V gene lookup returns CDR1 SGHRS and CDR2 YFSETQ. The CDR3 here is CASSLDYRVVDTIYF. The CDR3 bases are TGCGCCAGCAGCTTGGATTATAGGGTCGTGGACACCATATATTTT.

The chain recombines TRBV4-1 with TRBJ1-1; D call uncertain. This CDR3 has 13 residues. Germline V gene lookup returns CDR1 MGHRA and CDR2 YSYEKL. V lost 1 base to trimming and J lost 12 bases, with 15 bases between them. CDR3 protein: CASSQGISTGSFF. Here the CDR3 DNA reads TGCGCCAGCAGCCAAGGTATAAGTACGGGGTCTTTCTTT.

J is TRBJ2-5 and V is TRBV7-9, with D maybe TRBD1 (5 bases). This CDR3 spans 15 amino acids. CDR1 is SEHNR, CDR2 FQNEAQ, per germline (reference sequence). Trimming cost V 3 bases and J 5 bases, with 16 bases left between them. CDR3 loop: CASSFLGRQMETQYF. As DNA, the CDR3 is TGTGCCAGCAGCTTCCTGGGGCGGCAGATGGAGACCCAGTACTTC.

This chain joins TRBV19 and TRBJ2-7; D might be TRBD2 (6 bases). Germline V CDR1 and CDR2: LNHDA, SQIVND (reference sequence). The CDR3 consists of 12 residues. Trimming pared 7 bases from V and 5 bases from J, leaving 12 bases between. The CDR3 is CASTGTGDEQYF. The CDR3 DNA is TGTGCCAGTACCGGGACGGGGGACGAGCAGTACTTC.